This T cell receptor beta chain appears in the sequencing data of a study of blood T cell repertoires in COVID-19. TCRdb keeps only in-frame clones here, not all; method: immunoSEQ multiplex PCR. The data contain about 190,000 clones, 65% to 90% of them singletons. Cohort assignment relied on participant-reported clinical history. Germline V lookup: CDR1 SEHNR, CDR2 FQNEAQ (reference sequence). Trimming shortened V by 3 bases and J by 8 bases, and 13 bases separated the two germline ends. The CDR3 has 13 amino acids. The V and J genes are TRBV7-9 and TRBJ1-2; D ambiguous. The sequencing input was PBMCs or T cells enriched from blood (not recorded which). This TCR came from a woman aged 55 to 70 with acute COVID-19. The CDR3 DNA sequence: TGTGCCAGCAGCTTGTCCAGCTCTAGCGGCTACACCTTC. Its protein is CASSLSSSSGYTF.